This TCR beta chain was sequenced for a study of cytomegalovirus exposure and HLA in healthy donors. Libraries were prepared by immunoSEQ multiplex PCR; TCRdb keeps only in-frame clonotypes and omits some of them. Here the sample spans 260,000 or so clones, 70% to 90% being singletons. The receptor was isolated from a woman between 18 and 30 years old in good health and CMV-seronegative. Sequencing used PBMCs.

CDR3 loop: CASSRRGDGELFF. CDR3 bases: TGTGCCAGCAGCCGTCGGGGGGACGGGGAGCTGTTTTTT. This chain joins TRBV7-3 and TRBJ2-2, with 7 bases that match TRBD2. In germline, CDR1 is SGHTA, CDR2 FQGTGA. The CDR3 loop spans 13 amino acids. The V gene end was trimmed by 5 bases and the J gene end by 7 bases; junction bases not matched to a gene: 4. Full variable domain (remainder filled in from reference TRBV7-3 and TRBJ2-2): GAGVSQTPSNKVTEKGKYVELRCDPISGHTALYWYRQSLGQGPEFLIYFQGTGAADDSGLPNDRFFAVRPEGSVSTLKIQRTERGDSAVYLCASSRRGDGELFFGEGSRLTVL.